The text below deals with one TCR beta chain. Its antigen is still unknown. This sample is part of a study of regulatory T cells in long-lasting Graves disease. Study-wide points: Researchers examined only peripheral blood and not thyroid tissue. Relative to new patients (966), persistent patients exhibited greater sharing of public clonotypes (approximately 2,800). Persistent Graves' patients showed less TCR diversity than newly diagnosed ones.

Noted time point: newly diagnosed GD, antithyroid drugs for less than 3 months. Construction of the TCR library relied on RNA isolated from PBMCs. For TCR beta, libraries came from iRepertoire HTBI primers and Arm-PCR of CDR3 regions. TCRdb reanalysed the multiplex PCR reads using MiXCR and keeps one entry per CDR3 protein. The data contain roughly 440,000 distinct CDR3 sequences, roughly 15% of them singletons. This same sample was also part of a study on T cells in Graves' hyperthyroidism and ophthalmopathy. According to that study: The study used the HTBI primer set for a first-round RT-PCR of the TCR CDR3.

This receptor was taken from a woman aged 18-29 years with Graves disease. This specimen consisted of peripheral blood mononuclear cells (PBMCs), obtained at new diagnosis, from a patient treated with antithyroid drugs.

In DNA form, the CDR3 reads TGTGCCGCAGGACCCTTACAGGGAGGCAATGAGCAGTTCTTC. Translated, it gives CAAGPLQGGNEQFF. The gene calls are TRBV10-3 and TRBJ2-1, with D perhaps matching TRBD1 or TRBD2 (6 bases each). Germline V gives CDR1 ENHRY, CDR2 SYGVKD. Trimming cost V 11 bases and J 6 bases, with 20 bases left between them. The CDR3 spans 14 residues.